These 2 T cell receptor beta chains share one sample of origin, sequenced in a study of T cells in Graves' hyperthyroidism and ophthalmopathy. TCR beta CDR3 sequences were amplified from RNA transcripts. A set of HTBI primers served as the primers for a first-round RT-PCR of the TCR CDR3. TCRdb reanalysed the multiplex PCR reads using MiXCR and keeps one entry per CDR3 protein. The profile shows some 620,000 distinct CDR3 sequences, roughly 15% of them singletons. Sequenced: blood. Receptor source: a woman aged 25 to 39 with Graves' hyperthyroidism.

The CDR3 DNA reads TGCAGTGCTAGAGATCTTGAGACAGTACCCTACGAGCAGTACTTC. Translating it yields CSARDLETVPYEQYF. This chain uses TRBV20-1 with TRBJ2-7, with a possible D match to TRBD1 (5 bases). CDR1 DFQATT and CDR2 SNEGSKA come from the germline V gene (reference sequence). The CDR3 totals 15 residues. V was shortened by 0 bases and J by 2 bases, with 14 bases between the two germline ends.

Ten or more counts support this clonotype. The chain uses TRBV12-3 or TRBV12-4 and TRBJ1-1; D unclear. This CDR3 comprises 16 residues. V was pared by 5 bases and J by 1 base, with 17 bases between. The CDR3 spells CASSPTGGPGNTEAFF. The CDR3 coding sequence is TGTGCCAGCAGTCCTACGGGAGGTCCGGGGAACACTGAAGCTTTCTTT.